This T cell receptor beta chain came from a study of OX40 agonist ivuxolimab in advanced cancers. Whole-study context: As their treatment, patients were administered ivuxolimab, an agonistic anti-OX40 (CD134) antibody.

Clones were read by immunoSEQ multiplex PCR, and TCRdb kept only the in-frame ones, dropping some. In the table there are fewer than 40,000 clones, over 75% of which are singletons. As regards this clone: Its antigen is not identified.

Per germline, CDR1 SEHNR and CDR2 FQNEAQ (reference sequence). V was pared by 0 bases and J by 0 bases, with 9 bases between. There are 15 residues in the CDR3. General observations from the study: At doses 0.1 to 3.0 mg/kg, CD4+ and CD8+ clones expanded.

The specimen comprised CD4+ or CD8+ T cells sorted from blood, sampled in a trial of the OX40 agonist ivuxolimab. The chain links TRBV7-9 to TRBJ2-7; D might be TRBD2 (5 bases). The TCR comes from an adult with an advanced solid tumor such as melanoma, head and neck, liver or kidney cancer. CDR3 protein: CASSLALAPSYEQYF. The CDR3 region has the DNA TGTGCCAGCAGCTTAGCTCTAGCTCCCTCCTACGAGCAGTACTTC.